One and the same sample provided the 29 T cell receptor beta chains below, sequenced in a study of blood T cell repertoires in COVID-19. Some clones are missing from TCRdb's copy, which holds only in-frame ones; the method was immunoSEQ multiplex PCR. In the table there are approximately 74,000 clones, about 86% of which are singletons. Sequences were obtained from peripheral blood. The receptors originated from a woman older than 75 with active or convalescent COVID-19.

This chain joins TRBV10-3 and TRBJ1-5; no firm D call. The CDR3 is 12 residues long. Deletions cut 4 bases from V and 6 bases from J, with 7 bases between. Germline assignment: CDR1 ENHRY and CDR2 SYGVKD. The CDR3 sequence is CAISVAGQPQHF. The CDR3 bases are TGTGCCATCAGTGTGGCGGGTCAGCCCCAGCATTTT.

The gene calls are TRBV5-4 and TRBJ2-2, with unresolved D. V gave up 4 bases and J gave up 7 bases, with 11 bases separating them. Per the germline V gene, CDR1 is SGHNT and CDR2 is YYREEE (reference sequence). CDR3 length equals 13 residues. CDR3 sequence reads: CASSLQNGGELFF. In nucleotides, the CDR3 is TGTGCCAGCAGCCTCCAAAACGGCGGGGAGCTGTTTTTT.

V is TRBV7-2 and J is TRBJ2-3; 8 bases fit TRBD2. Per germline, CDR1 SGHTA and CDR2 FQGNSA. The V gene end was trimmed by 8 bases and the J gene end by 5 bases; junction bases not matched to a gene: 12. CDR3 length: 15 residues. CDR3 sequence reads: CASGVWRGVRDTQYF. The CDR3 DNA follows: TGTGCCAGCGGTGTGTGGCGGGGGGTCCGAGATACGCAGTATTTT.

This chain uses TRBV12-3 or TRBV12-4 with TRBJ2-2; 7 positions match TRBD1. Trimming at V came to 5 bases and at J to 6 bases, leaving 0 bases not matched to a gene. The CDR3 is made up of 12 amino acids. CDR3 sequence: CASSTGAGELFF. CDR3 DNA: TGTGCCAGCAGTACAGGGGCCGGGGAGCTGTTTTTT.

The rearrangement joins TRBV14 to TRBJ1-2, with D perhaps matching TRBD1 (5 bases). Germline CDR1 SGHDN, CDR2 FVKESK. The V and J ends lost 4 bases and 8 bases respectively, with 11 bases between them. This CDR3 is 12 amino acids long. For the CDR3, the DNA is TGTGCCAGCAGCCCGACGGGGGTCGGCTACACCTTC. Its protein product is CASSPTGVGYTF.

The chain employs TRBV6-5 and TRBJ1-4, with D possibly being TRBD1 (5 bases). V was cut by 7 bases and J by 5 bases, with 14 bases left in between. This CDR3 is 14 amino acids long. Germline CDR1 reads MNHEY; CDR2 reads SVGAGI. The CDR3 DNA reads as TGTGCCAGCAAGCGGGGCTCCACCAATGAAAAACTGTTTTTT. This codes for CASKRGSTNEKLFF.

This sequence joins TRBV11-3 and TRBJ2-7, with TRBD2 matching over 7 bases. V gave up 1 base and J gave up 0 bases; unmatched junction bases: 9. CDR1 is SGHNT, CDR2 YENEEA, per germline. CDR3 length equals 17 residues. DNA for the CDR3: TGTGCCAGCAGCTTAGCGGCGTCCAGCGGGATCTCCTACGAGCAGTACTTC. It codes for CASSLAASSGISYEQYF.

The CDR3 nucleotides are TGTGCCAGCAGCATAACGGAGGCCCCTGCTTGGACTGAAGCTTTCTTT. It yields the protein CASSITEAPAWTEAFF. This rearrangement joins TRBV11-1 to TRBJ1-1; D ambiguous. The V and J ends lost 5 bases and 5 bases respectively, with 21 bases between them. Germline CDR1 reads SGHAT; CDR2 reads FQDESV (reference sequence). The CDR3 length is 16 residues. Filled out from reference TRBV11-1 and TRBJ1-1, the complete variable domain reads EAEVAQSPRYKITEKSQAVAFWCDPISGHATLYWYRQILGQGPELLVQFQDESVVDDSQLPKDRFSAERLKGVDSTLKIQPAELGDSAMYLCASSITEAPAWTEAFFGQGTRLTVV.

This clone was observed once. The rearrangement joins TRBV6-5 to TRBJ2-7; 8 positions match TRBD1. From germline, CDR1 is MNHEY and CDR2 SVGAGI. The CDR3 totals 14 residues. V shed 6 bases and J 0 bases; nucleotides not matched to a gene: 4. CDR3 region: CASRPGQGSYEQYF. CDR3 bases: TGTGCCAGCAGACCCGGACAGGGCTCCTACGAGCAGTACTTC.

The gene calls are TRBV18 and TRBJ2-3; 8 nucleotides match TRBD2. The CDR3 sequence is 16 residues long. Germline CDR1 is KGHSH and CDR2 is LQKENI. V lost 1 base, J lost 1 base, and 4 bases stayed unmatched. The chain's CDR3 is CASSPLAGGRTDTQYF. The CDR3 DNA is TGTGCCAGCTCACCACTGGCGGGGGGCCGCACAGATACGCAGTATTTT. The variable domain in full, with the rest retrieved from reference TRBV18 and TRBJ2-3, is NAGVMQNPRHLVRRRGQEARLRCSPMKGHSHVYWYRQLPEEGLKFMVYLQKENIIDESGMPKERFSAEFPKEGPSILRIQQVVRGDSAAYFCASSPLAGGRTDTQYFGPGTRLTVL.

The chain employs TRBV5-8 and TRBJ2-5; 8 bases are a match to TRBD1. The CDR3 totals 16 residues. The ends lost 3 bases at V and 5 bases at J; junction bases unmatched: 12. Looked up from germline, CDR1 is SGHTS and CDR2 is YDEGEE. As DNA, the CDR3 is TGTGCCAGCAGCTGGCCACCTATACAGGGGGAGGAGACCCAGTACTTC. Translated, it gives CASSWPPIQGEETQYF.

The sample holds one count of this clone. J is TRBJ2-3 and V is TRBV5-4; 12 bases map to TRBD2. The germline gives CDR1 SGHNT, CDR2 YYREEE (reference sequence). The CDR3 runs 16 residues. The ends lost 3 bases at V and 0 bases at J; junction bases unmatched: 2. This CDR3 reads CASSWGLAGSTDTQYF. The DNA of the CDR3 is TGTGCCAGCAGCTGGGGACTAGCGGGCAGCACAGATACGCAGTATTTT.

The J gene is TRBJ2-7, the V gene TRBV11-3; D may be TRBD1 (5 bases). The CDR3 runs to 16 residues. Germline lookup yields CDR1 SGHNT and CDR2 YENEEA. The V end was cut by 0 bases, the J end by 1 base, with 13 bases between. The CDR3 region has the DNA TGTGCCAGCAGCTTAGATACAGGCGCAAAGTCCTACGAGCAGTACTTC. As protein: CASSLDTGAKSYEQYF.

Here the CDR3 reads CASSLQGAPVAGYTF. DNA for the CDR3: TGTGCCAGCAGCTTGCAGGGGGCCCCAGTGGCTGGCTACACCTTC. The chain combines TRBV7-8 with TRBJ1-2; 8 positions agree with TRBD1. Trimming removed 3 bases from V and 7 bases from J; junction bases left unmatched: 10. Germline V gives CDR1 SGHVS, CDR2 FQNEAQ. This CDR3 region has 15 residues.

This clone was seen once. V usage is TRBV14 and J usage is TRBJ1-6; perhaps TRBD1 as D (6 bases). The CDR3 is made up of 14 amino acids. Trimming took off 1 base at V and 9 bases at J, with 10 bases between the two ends. Germline lookup yields CDR1 SGHDN and CDR2 FVKESK. The CDR3 reads CASSQGTAFSPLHF. The CDR3 DNA reads TGTGCCAGCAGCCAAGGGACAGCTTTTTCACCCCTCCACTTT.

This clone was observed once. The chain uses TRBV19 and TRBJ2-1; TRBD2 is a possible D gene (5 bases). The CDR3 runs to 14 residues. V was shortened by 8 bases and J by 10 bases, with 21 bases between the two germline ends. Per the germline V gene, CDR1 is LNHDA and CDR2 is SQIVND (reference sequence). CDR3 sequence reads: CASCRAQSKREQFF. The CDR3 coding sequence is TGTGCCAGTTGTAGGGCCCAGTCTAAGCGGGAGCAGTTCTTC.

The CDR3 DNA is TGTGCCAGTAGTAAGGCAGCGAATTCACCCCTCCACTTT. This translates into CASSKAANSPLHF. This chain joins TRBV19 and TRBJ1-6; D unclear. Germline-derived CDR1 and CDR2 are LNHDA and SQIVND (reference sequence). Between the trimmed V and J ends, which lost 4 bases and 7 bases, there was a span of 8 bases. The CDR3 is 13 amino acids.

The table lists this clone with a few counts. The chain recombines TRBV11-2 with TRBJ1-5; the match to TRBD1 covers 9 bases. Germline assignment: CDR1 SGHAT and CDR2 FQNNGV. Losses at the gene ends were 4 bases for V and 2 bases for J; bases not matched to a gene: 6. The CDR3 is 16 residues long. The CDR3 sequence is CASSSADRGRNQPQHF. CDR3 bases: TGTGCCAGCAGCTCCGCGGACAGGGGACGCAATCAGCCCCAGCATTTT.

The CDR3 DNA is TGTGCCAGCAGCTTCCTAGCGGGAGAACCCTACAATGAGCAGTTCTTC. This sequence encodes CASSFLAGEPYNEQFF. The rearrangement uses TRBV7-2 and TRBJ2-1, with 10 bases aligning to TRBD2. This CDR3 is 16 amino acids long. CDR1 is SGHTA and CDR2 is FQGNSA in the germline V gene. The ends lost 3 bases at V and 2 bases at J; junction bases unmatched: 4.

The V gene is TRBV2, the J gene TRBJ2-2, with D possibly being TRBD1 (6 bases). Deletions cut 8 bases from V and 3 bases from J, with 16 bases between. Germline V gene data show CDR1 as SNHLY and CDR2 as FYNNEI. The CDR3 has 15 amino acids. As DNA, the CDR3 is TGTGCCAGCCTACGGGGACCAGGGGACACCGGGGAGCTGTTTTTT. It specifies CASLRGPGDTGELFF.

This clone was counted only a few times. The chain combines TRBV6-6 with TRBJ1-1; D gene ambiguous. Trimming took off 0 bases at V and 2 bases at J, with 13 bases between the two ends. Germline CDR1 and CDR2: MNHNY and SVGAGI (reference sequence). The CDR3 contains 16 residues. The CDR3 reads CASSYSIGRINTEAFF. CDR3 coding DNA: TGTGCCAGCAGTTACTCGATCGGGAGAATAAACACTGAAGCTTTCTTT.

The rearrangement joins TRBV5-4 to TRBJ2-2; D is ambiguous. Deletions cut 3 bases from V and 7 bases from J, with 7 bases between. The CDR3 is 12 amino acids. From germline, CDR1 is SGHNT and CDR2 YYREEE (reference sequence). Here the CDR3 reads CASSSRVGELFF. CDR3 DNA: TGTGCCAGCAGCTCCCGTGTCGGGGAGCTGTTTTTT.

The V gene is TRBV18, the J gene TRBJ1-1; no definite D call. This CDR3 is 13 amino acids long. From germline, CDR1 is KGHSH and CDR2 LQKENI. The germline V and J ends were trimmed by 6 bases and 6 bases, with 14 bases remaining between them. This chain's CDR3 is CASSGELRAEAFF. Written as DNA, the CDR3 is TGTGCCAGCTCCGGGGAGCTCAGAGCTGAAGCTTTCTTT. Complete variable domain (other parts from reference TRBV18 and TRBJ1-1): NAGVMQNPRHLVRRRGQEARLRCSPMKGHSHVYWYRQLPEEGLKFMVYLQKENIIDESGMPKERFSAEFPKEGPSILRIQQVVRGDSAAYFCASSGELRAEAFFGQGTRLTVV.

This clone has just one count. The rearrangement uses TRBV11-2 and TRBJ2-7; 11 bases line up with TRBD2. V shed 5 bases, J shed 6 bases, and the junction held 6 bases outside the gene matches. Germline loops: CDR1 SGHAT, CDR2 FQNNGV. CDR3 length: 14 amino acids. In nucleotides, the CDR3 is TGTGCCAGCAGCCCACTAGCGGGGGATGGCGAGCAGTACTTC. Its translation is CASSPLAGDGEQYF.

The chain joins TRBV5-1 to TRBJ1-4; TRBD1 matches at 11 bases. V lost 4 bases, J lost 1 base, and 6 bases stayed unmatched. CDR3 length equals 17 residues. CDR1 is SGHRS and CDR2 is YFSETQ in the germline V gene. The CDR3 here is CASSPGQGVVTNEKLFF. The CDR3 DNA follows: TGCGCCAGCAGCCCGGGACAGGGGGTCGTAACTAATGAAAAACTGTTTTTT.

This sequence joins TRBV11-2 and TRBJ1-2; TRBD1 is a possible D gene (6 bases). V lost 4 bases to trimming and J lost 5 bases, with 20 bases between them. The CDR3 is 16 amino acids. CDR1 is SGHAT and CDR2 is FQNNGV in the germline V gene. CDR3: CASSSEGGGRSYGYTF. DNA for the CDR3: TGTGCCAGCAGCTCCGAGGGCGGGGGCCGATCTTATGGCTACACCTTC.

This clone was observed a single time. The chain uses TRBV19 and TRBJ1-5; 11 bases line up with TRBD1. V lost 7 bases to trimming and J lost 5 bases; unmatched junction nucleotides: 10. The CDR3 extends over 16 amino acids. Germline CDR1 and CDR2: LNHDA and SQIVND (reference sequence). CDR3 region: CASNPLPDRGHQPQHF. The DNA for the CDR3 is TGTGCCAGTAACCCCCTCCCGGACAGGGGGCATCAGCCCCAGCATTTT.

This clone has more than one count but fewer than ten. The J gene is TRBJ1-2, the V gene TRBV5-4; possibly TRBD1 for D (5 bases). The CDR3 loop spans 14 amino acids. The V gene's germline CDR1 is SGHNT and CDR2 YYREEE (reference sequence). V lost 3 bases and J 7 bases, leaving 16 bases between the germline ends. CDR3 nucleotides: TGTGCCAGCAGCTCCACCAGGGCTATGGGTGGCTACACCTTC. Translating gives CASSSTRAMGGYTF. Variable domain in full (rest from reference TRBV5-4 and TRBJ1-2): ETGVTQSPTHLIKTRGQQVTLRCSSQSGHNTVSWYQQALGQGPQFIFQYYREEENGRGNFPPRFSGLQFPNYSSELNVNALELDDSALYLCASSSTRAMGGYTFGSGTRLTVV.

The V gene is TRBV18, the J gene TRBJ2-7; D possibly corresponds to TRBD2 (5 bases). Germline V CDR1 and CDR2: KGHSH, LQKENI. CDR3 size: 15 residues. Between the trimmed V and J ends, which lost 4 bases and 0 bases, there was a span of 13 bases. The CDR3 bases are TGTGCCAGCTCACTAGAGGGTGGAAGCTCCTACGAGCAGTACTTC. It yields the protein CASSLEGGSSYEQYF.